The 9 T cell receptor beta chains reported below all come from one sample, sequenced in a study of early T cells in non-severe SARS-CoV-2 infection. TCRdb recomputed calls from the 5' RACE reads with MiXCR, one row per CDR3 protein. The sample yields 60,000 to 85,000 distinct CDR3 sequences, less than 20% seen once. The sequencing input was whole blood. The source is an adult who was a healthcare worker with PCR-confirmed SARS-CoV-2 infection or an uninfected control (not recorded which).

This clonotype was counted between two and nine times. The chain carries TRBV7-2 and TRBJ1-1; 8 positions agree with TRBD1. There are 15 residues in the CDR3. V lost 4 bases, J lost 5 bases, and 9 bases stayed unmatched. The germline V gene encodes CDR1 SGHTA and CDR2 FQGNSA. As DNA, the CDR3 is TGTGCCAGCAGCTCGCCGGACAGGGAAAATACTGAAGCTTTCTTT. Its translation is CASSSPDRENTEAFF.

This clonotype was counted between two and nine times. The V gene is TRBV12-3 or TRBV12-4, the J gene TRBJ1-6; D gene uncertain. The CDR3 consists of 13 residues. The V and J ends lost 6 bases and 5 bases respectively, with 8 bases between them. As DNA, the CDR3 is TGTGCCAGCAGGCCACATAATAATTCACCCCTCCACTTT. Its protein is CASRPHNNSPLHF.

In the case of this clonotype: Sequence at one end of the junction differs from germline and may be a read error. The chain links TRBV5-1 to TRBJ2-2; D perhaps matches TRBD2 (6 bases). This CDR3 has 15 residues. CDR1 is SGHRS, CDR2 YFSETQ, per germline. Written as DNA, the CDR3 is TGCGCCAGCAGCAAGGAGGGATCGAACCCCGGGGAGCTGTTTTTT. This encodes CASSKEGSNPGELFF.

This clonotype appeared a few times. V and J are TRBV7-2 and TRBJ2-1; 10 bases match TRBD2. V trimming: 6 bases; J trimming: 6 bases; junction bases outside the gene matches: 5. Germline V CDR1 and CDR2: SGHTA, FQGNSA. This CDR3 region has 14 residues. CDR3 region: CASRRAGGGNEQFF. The CDR3 region has the DNA TGTGCCAGCAGAAGAGCGGGAGGGGGCAATGAGCAGTTCTTC.

The V and J genes are TRBV27 and TRBJ2-7; 7 positions match TRBD2. The CDR3 runs to 15 residues. CDR1 and CDR2 from the germline V gene are MNHEY and SMNVEV (reference sequence). V shed 5 bases and J 1 base; nucleotides not matched to a gene: 8. This CDR3 reads CASSPHSGWSYEQYF. In nucleotides, the CDR3 is TGTGCCAGCAGTCCCCATAGCGGGTGGTCCTACGAGCAGTACTTC.

The chain carries TRBV3-1 and TRBJ2-2; 10 bases map to TRBD2. Germline V gives CDR1 LGHDT, CDR2 YNNKEL (reference sequence). V dropped 4 bases and J dropped 5; count of bases not matched to a gene: 4. The CDR3 spans 15 residues. CDR3 DNA sequence: TGTGCCAGCAGCCCTACACTAGCGGGGACCGGGGAGCTGTTTTTT. Its protein is CASSPTLAGTGELFF.

This clonotype was detected a few times. This chain joins TRBV12-3 or TRBV12-4 and TRBJ1-5; D uncertain. CDR3 length equals 13 residues. V dropped 1 base and J dropped 9 bases, with 10 bases sitting between them. CDR3 DNA sequence: TGTGCCAGCAGTTTAGGAGGACTGTGGCCCCAGCATTTT. Protein: CASSLGGLWPQHF.

This clonotype was counted many times. In nucleotides, the CDR3 is TGTGCCAGCCGCGGACAGGAGAATTCACCCCTCCACTTT. Its translation: CASRGQENSPLHF. This chain connects TRBV2 to TRBJ1-6, with 7 bases fitting TRBD1. The CDR3 is 13 residues long. CDR1 is SNHLY, CDR2 FYNNEI, per germline. V was clipped by 8 bases and J by 7 bases; unmatched bases: 5.

Only a few counts were recorded for this clonotype. The chain couples TRBV28 to TRBJ2-1, with D tentatively TRBD2 (5 bases). V shed 3 bases and J shed 2 bases, with 8 bases lying between them. Germline-derived CDR1 and CDR2 are MDHEN and SYDVKM. The CDR3 has 14 amino acids. The CDR3 here is CASSLASTYNEQFF. DNA for the CDR3: TGTGCCAGCAGTTTGGCTAGCACCTACAATGAGCAGTTCTTC.